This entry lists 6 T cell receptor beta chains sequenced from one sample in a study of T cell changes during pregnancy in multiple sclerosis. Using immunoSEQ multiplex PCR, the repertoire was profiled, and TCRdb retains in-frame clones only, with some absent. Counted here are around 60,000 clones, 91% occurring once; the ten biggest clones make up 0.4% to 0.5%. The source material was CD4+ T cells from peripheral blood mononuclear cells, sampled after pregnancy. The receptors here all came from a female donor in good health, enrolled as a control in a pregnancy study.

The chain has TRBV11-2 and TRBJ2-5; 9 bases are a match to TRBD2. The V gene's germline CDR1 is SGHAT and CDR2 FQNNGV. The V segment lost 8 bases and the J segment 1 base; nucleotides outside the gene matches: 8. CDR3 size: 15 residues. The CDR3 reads CASGRSGGSQETQYF. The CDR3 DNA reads TGTGCCAGCGGTCGGAGCGGGGGGTCCCAAGAGACCCAGTACTTC.

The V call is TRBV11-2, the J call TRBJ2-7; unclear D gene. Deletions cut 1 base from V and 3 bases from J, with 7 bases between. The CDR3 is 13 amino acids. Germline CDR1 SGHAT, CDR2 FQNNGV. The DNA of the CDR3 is TGTGCCAGCAGCTTAGCCCTATACTACGAGCAGTACTTC. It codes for CASSLALYYEQYF.

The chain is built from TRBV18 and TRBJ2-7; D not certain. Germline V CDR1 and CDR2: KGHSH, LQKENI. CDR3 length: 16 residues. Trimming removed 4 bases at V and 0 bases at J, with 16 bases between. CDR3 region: CASSRDFSPYSYEQYF. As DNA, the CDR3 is TGTGCCAGCTCACGCGACTTCAGCCCTTACTCCTACGAGCAGTACTTC.

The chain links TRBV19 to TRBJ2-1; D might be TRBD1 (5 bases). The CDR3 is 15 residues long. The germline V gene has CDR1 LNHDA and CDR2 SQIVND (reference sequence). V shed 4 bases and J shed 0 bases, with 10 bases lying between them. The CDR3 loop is CASSTGPSSYNEQFF. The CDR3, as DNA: TGTGCCAGTAGTACAGGGCCTAGCTCCTACAATGAGCAGTTCTTC. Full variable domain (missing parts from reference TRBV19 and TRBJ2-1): DGGITQSPKYLFRKEGQNVTLSCEQNLNHDAMYWYRQDPGQGLRLIYYSQIVNDFQKGDIAEGYSVSREKKESFPLTVTSAQKNPTAFYLCASSTGPSSYNEQFFGPGTRLTVL.

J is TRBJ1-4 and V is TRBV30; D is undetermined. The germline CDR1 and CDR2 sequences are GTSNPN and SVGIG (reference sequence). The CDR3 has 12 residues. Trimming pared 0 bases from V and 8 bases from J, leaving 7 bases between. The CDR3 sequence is CAWSVQVEKLFF. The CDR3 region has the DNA TGTGCCTGGAGTGTCCAGGTGGAAAAACTGTTTTTT.

The CDR3 here is CASSTRGLRTDTQYF. The CDR3 DNA sequence: TGTGCCAGCAGCACCCGGGGATTGAGGACAGATACGCAGTATTTT. The chain combines TRBV7-2 with TRBJ2-3; a weak D match, TRBD2 (5 bases). The CDR3 is made up of 15 amino acids. In germline, CDR1 is SGHTA, CDR2 FQGNSA. V lost 5 bases, J lost 3 bases, and 15 bases lay in between. Full variable domain (rest looked up from reference TRBV7-2 and TRBJ2-3): GAGVSQSPSNKVTEKGKDVELRCDPISGHTALYWYRQSLGQGLEFLIYFQGNSAPDKSGLPSDRFSAERTGGSVSTLTIQRTQQEDSAVYLCASSTRGLRTDTQYFGPGTRLTVL.